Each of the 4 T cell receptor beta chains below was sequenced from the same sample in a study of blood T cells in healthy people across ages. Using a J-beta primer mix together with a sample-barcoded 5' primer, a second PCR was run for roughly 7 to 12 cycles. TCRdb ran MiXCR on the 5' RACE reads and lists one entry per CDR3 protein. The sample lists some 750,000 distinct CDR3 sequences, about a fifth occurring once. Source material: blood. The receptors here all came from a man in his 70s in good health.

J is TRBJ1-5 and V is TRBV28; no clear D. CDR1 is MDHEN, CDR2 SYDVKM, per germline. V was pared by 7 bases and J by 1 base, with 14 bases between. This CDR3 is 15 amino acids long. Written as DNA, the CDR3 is TGTGCCAGCACTCTCGTAGGGCCCAGCAATCAGCCCCAGCATTTT. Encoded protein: CASTLVGPSNQPQHF.

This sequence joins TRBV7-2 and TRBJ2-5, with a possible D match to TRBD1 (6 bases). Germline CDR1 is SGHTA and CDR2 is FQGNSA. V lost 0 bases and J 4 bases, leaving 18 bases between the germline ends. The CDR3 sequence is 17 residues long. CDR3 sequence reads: CASSLAGQPSGRETQYF. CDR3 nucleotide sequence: TGTGCCAGCAGCTTAGCGGGACAACCCTCAGGGCGAGAGACCCAGTACTTC. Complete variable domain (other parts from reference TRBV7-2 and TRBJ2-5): GAGVSQSPSNKVTEKGKDVELRCDPISGHTALYWYRQSLGQGLEFLIYFQGNSAPDKSGLPSDRFSAERTGGSVSTLTIQRTQQEDSAVYLCASSLAGQPSGRETQYFGPGTRLLVL.

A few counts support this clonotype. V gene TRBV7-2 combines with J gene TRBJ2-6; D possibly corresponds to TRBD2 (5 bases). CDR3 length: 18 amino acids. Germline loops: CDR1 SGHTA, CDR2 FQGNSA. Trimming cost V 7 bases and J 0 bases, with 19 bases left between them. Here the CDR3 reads CASKLSVEGNSGANVLTF. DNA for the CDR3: TGTGCCAGCAAATTGAGCGTTGAGGGAAACTCTGGGGCCAACGTCCTGACTTTC.

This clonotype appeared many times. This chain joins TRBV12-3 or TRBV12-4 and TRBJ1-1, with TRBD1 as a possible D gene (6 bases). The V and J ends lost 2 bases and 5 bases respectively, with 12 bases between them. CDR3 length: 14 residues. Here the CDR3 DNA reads TGTGCCAGCAGTTTAATAGGGGGGCGGACTGAAGCTTTCTTT. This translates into CASSLIGGRTEAFF.